This paragraph covers one TCR beta chain sequence. What it binds is not known. Trimming cost V 8 bases and J 5 bases; bases outside gene matches: 5. In germline, CDR1 is KGHSH, CDR2 LQKENI. This CDR3 contains 13 residues. These data belong to a study of OX40 agonist ivuxolimab in advanced cancers. Background on the study: An agonistic human IgG2 monoclonal antibody against OX40 (CD134) was given. Patients undergoing dose escalation presented with hepatocellular carcinoma, melanoma, renal cell or head and neck cancer. Study-wide findings and caveats: Dose levels from 0.1 to 3.0 mg/kg saw CD4+ and CD8+ blood T cells expand clonally by week 6. Antigen specificity remained undetermined for the expanded peripheral T cells.

The assay was immunoSEQ multiplex PCR, and TCRdb's table has in-frame clones only and misses some. Of tens of thousands of clones listed, about 85% are singletons. The receptor was derived from an adult with an advanced solid tumor such as melanoma, head and neck, liver or kidney cancer. This chain joins TRBV18 and TRBJ2-1; the match to TRBD1 covers 8 bases. Here the sequenced sample was CD4+ or CD8+ T cells sorted from blood, taken in a trial of the OX40 agonist ivuxolimab. The CDR3 nucleotides read TGTGCCAGCACGGACAGGGAGGACAATGAGCAGTTCTTC. Translating gives CASTDREDNEQFF.